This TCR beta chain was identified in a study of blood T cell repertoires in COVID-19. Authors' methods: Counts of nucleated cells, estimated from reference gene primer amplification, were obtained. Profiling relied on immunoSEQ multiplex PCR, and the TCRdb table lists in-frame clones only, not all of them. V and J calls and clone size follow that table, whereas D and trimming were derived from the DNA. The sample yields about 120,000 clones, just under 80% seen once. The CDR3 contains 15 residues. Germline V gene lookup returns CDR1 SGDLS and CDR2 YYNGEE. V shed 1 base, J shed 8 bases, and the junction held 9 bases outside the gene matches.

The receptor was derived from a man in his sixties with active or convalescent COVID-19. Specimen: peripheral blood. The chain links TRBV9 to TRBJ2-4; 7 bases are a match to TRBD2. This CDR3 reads CASSVSPAGRDIQYF. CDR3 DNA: TGTGCCAGCAGCGTAAGTCCAGCGGGAAGGGACATTCAGTACTTC.